This T cell receptor beta chain was sequenced in a study of PD-L1 blockade in urothelial cancer. The overall study: Samples of blood were analyzed 3 weeks (second dose) and 6 weeks after treatment start. Counts from blood samples showed a median of about 150,000 T cells.

Time point: peripheral blood 6 weeks after treatment start. All patients carried locally advanced or metastatic urothelial carcinoma. V lost 6 bases to trimming and J lost 5 bases; unmatched junction nucleotides: 6. The CDR3 contains 13 residues. Looked up from germline, CDR1 is MNHEY and CDR2 is SVGAGI. Method: immunoSEQ multiplex PCR; TCRdb's copy keeps in-frame clones and lacks some. The repertoire holds around 93,000 clones, with 75% to 90% as singletons. The starting material was PBMCs, obtained around atezolizumab (anti-PD-L1) treatment. This chain links TRBV6-5 with TRBJ1-1; 7 nucleotides agree with TRBD1. The source of this sequence is a man between 65 and 85 years old with urothelial cancer. The CDR3 nucleotides are TGTGCCAGCAGCTACGGGGGACAGACTGAAGCTTTCTTT. Amino acid sequence: CASSYGGQTEAFF.